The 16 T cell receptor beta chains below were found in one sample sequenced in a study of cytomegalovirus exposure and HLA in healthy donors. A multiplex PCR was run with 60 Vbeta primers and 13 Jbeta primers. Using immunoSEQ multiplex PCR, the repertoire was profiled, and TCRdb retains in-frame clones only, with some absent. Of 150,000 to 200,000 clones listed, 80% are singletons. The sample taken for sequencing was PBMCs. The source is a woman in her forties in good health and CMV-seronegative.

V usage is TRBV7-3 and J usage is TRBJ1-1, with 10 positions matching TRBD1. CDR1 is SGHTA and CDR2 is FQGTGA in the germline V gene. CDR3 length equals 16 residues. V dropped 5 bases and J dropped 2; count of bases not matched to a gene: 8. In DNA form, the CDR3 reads TGTGCCAGCAGCACACGTGGGACAGGGGATAACACTGAAGCTTTCTTT. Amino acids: CASSTRGTGDNTEAFF.

The CDR3 loop is CASSQGGHTGELFF. The CDR3, as DNA: TGCGCCAGCAGCCAGGGCGGGCACACCGGGGAGCTGTTTTTT. V and J are TRBV4-1 and TRBJ2-2, with TRBD2 as a possible D gene (5 bases). Germline CDR1 is MGHRA and CDR2 is YSYEKL. This CDR3 is built from 14 residues. Trimming left V 3 bases short and J 3 bases short, with 8 bases between.

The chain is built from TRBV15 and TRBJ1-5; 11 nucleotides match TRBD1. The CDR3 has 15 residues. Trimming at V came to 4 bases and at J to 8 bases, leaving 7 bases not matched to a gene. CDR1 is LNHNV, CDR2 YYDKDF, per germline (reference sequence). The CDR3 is CATSMGGTGGKPQHF. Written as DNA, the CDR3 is TGTGCCACCAGCATGGGGGGGACAGGGGGGAAGCCCCAGCATTTT.

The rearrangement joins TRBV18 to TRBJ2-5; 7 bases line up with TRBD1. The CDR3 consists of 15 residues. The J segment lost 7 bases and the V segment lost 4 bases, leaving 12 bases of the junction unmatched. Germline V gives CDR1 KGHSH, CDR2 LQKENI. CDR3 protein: CASSRNSGTEGTQYF. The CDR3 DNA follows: TGTGCCAGCTCACGGAATTCCGGGACAGAAGGGACCCAGTACTTC.

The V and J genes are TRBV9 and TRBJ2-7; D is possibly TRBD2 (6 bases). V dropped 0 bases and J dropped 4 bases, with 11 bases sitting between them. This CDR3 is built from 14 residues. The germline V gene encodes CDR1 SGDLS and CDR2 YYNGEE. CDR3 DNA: TGTGCCAGCAGCGTAGCTGGGGGGAGGTACGAGCAGTACTTC. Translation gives CASSVAGGRYEQYF.

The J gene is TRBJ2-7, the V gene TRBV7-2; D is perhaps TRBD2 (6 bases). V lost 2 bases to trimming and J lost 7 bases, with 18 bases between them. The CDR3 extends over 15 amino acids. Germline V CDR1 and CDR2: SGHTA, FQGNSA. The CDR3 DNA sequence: TGTGCCAGCAGCTTATCAGTCGGGGGAGTGGGTGAGCAGTACTTC. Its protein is CASSLSVGGVGEQYF. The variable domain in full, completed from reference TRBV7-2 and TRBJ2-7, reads GAGVSQSPSNKVTEKGKDVELRCDPISGHTALYWYRQSLGQGLEFLIYFQGNSAPDKSGLPSDRFSAERTGGSVSTLTIQRTQQEDSAVYLCASSLSVGGVGEQYFGPGTRLTVT.

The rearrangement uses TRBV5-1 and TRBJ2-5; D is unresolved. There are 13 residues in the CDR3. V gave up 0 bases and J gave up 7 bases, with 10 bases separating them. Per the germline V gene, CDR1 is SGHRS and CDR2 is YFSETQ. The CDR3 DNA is TGCGCCAGCAGCTTGGACAACTATATGACCCAGTACTTC. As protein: CASSLDNYMTQYF.

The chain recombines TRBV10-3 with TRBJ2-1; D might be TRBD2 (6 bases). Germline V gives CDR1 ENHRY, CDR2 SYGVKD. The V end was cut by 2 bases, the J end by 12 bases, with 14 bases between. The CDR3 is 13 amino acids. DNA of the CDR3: TGTGCCATCAGTGAGACCCCAGCGGAGGGGCAGTTCTTC. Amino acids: CAISETPAEGQFF.

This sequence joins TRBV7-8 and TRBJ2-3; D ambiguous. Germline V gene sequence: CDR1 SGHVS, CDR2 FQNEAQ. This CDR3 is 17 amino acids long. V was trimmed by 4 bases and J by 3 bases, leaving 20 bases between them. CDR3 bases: TGTGCCAGCAGCTCGGCCCGACCTTCGGTCGGGACAGATACGCAGTATTTT. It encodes CASSSARPSVGTDTQYF. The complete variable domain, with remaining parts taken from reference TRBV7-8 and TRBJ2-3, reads GAGVSQSPRYKVAKRGQDVALRCDPISGHVSLFWYQQALGQGPEFLTYFQNEAQLDKSGLPSDRFFAERPEGSVSTLKIQRTQQEDSAVYLCASSSARPSVGTDTQYFGPGTRLTVL.

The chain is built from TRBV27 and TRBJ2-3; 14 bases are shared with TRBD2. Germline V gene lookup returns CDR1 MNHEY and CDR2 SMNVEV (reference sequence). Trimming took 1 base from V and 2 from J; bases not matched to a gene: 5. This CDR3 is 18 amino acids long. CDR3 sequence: CASSLFWTSGGTTDTQYF. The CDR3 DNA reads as TGTGCCAGCAGTTTATTTTGGACTAGCGGGGGGACCACAGATACGCAGTATTTT.

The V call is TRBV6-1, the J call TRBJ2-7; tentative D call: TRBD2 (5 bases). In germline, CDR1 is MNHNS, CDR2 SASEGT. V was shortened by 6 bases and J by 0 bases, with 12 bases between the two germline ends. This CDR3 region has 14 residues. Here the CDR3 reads CASRRAGLSYEQYF. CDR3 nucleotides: TGTGCCAGCAGGAGGGCAGGACTCTCCTACGAGCAGTACTTC.

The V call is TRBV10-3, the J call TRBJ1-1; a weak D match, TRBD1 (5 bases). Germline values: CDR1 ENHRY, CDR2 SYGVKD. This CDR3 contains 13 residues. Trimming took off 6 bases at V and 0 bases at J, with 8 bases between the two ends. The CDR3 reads CAIRTALNTEAFF. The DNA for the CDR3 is TGTGCCATCAGGACAGCCCTGAACACTGAAGCTTTCTTT.

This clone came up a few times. The CDR3 loop reads CASSLTRRSTDTQYF. CDR3 in DNA: TGTGCCAGCAGCCTAACTAGACGGAGCACAGATACGCAGTATTTT. The genes are TRBV6-1 and TRBJ2-3, with D possibly matching TRBD2 (5 bases). Trimming pared 6 bases from V and 0 bases from J, leaving 13 bases between. This CDR3 contains 15 residues. The germline gives CDR1 MNHNS, CDR2 SASEGT.

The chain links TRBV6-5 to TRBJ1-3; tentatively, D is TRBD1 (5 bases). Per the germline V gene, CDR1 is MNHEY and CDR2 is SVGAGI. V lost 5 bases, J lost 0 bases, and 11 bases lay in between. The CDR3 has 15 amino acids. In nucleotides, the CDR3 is TGTGCCAGCAGTCCGCCTAGGGGCTCTGGAAACACCATATATTTT. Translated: CASSPPRGSGNTIYF.

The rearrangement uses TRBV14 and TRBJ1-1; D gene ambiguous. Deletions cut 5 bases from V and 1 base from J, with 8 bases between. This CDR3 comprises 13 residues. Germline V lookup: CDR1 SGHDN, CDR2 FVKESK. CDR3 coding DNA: TGTGCCAGCAGCGCCACAGAGAACACTGAAGCTTTCTTT. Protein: CASSATENTEAFF.

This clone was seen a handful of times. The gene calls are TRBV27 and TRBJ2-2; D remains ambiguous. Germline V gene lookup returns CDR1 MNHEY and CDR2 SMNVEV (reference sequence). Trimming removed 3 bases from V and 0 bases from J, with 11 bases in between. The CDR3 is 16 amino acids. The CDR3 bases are TGTGCCAGCAGTTTTCTCTTCGGTGCGAACACCGGGGAGCTGTTTTTT. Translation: CASSFLFGANTGELFF.